This TCR beta chain was sequenced for a study of blood T cell repertoires in COVID-19. Here immunoSEQ multiplex PCR was the method, and the copy in TCRdb shows in-frame clones only, minus some. The repertoire holds 150,000 to 200,000 clones, with roughly nine tenths as singletons. CDR3 length: 14 amino acids. Trimming removed 9 bases from V and 8 bases from J; junction bases left unmatched: 13. The V gene's germline CDR1 is LGHDT and CDR2 YNNKEL (reference sequence). The sequenced sample was peripheral blood. This rearrangement joins TRBV3-1 (or the pseudogene TRBV3-2) to TRBJ2-1, with 7 bases lining up with TRBD2. The origin of this receptor is a man aged 65 to 85 with acute or convalescent COVID-19. The CDR3 spells CASTQAGVFHEQFF. DNA for the CDR3: TGTGCCAGTACTCAGGCGGGAGTATTCCATGAGCAGTTCTTC.